Each of the 8 T cell receptor beta chains below was sequenced from the same sample in a study of CD8 T cells in Susac syndrome. About 0.5 to 1 ug RNA was reverse transcribed with random hexamers. TCRdb re-analysed the immunoSEQ multiplex PCR reads in MiXCR, keeping a single row per CDR3 protein. The sample carries roughly 190,000 distinct CDR3 sequences, roughly 94% recorded once. Specimen: CD8+ T cells from PBMCs. The source of these receptors is a human donor with Susac syndrome.

The chain couples TRBV5-6 to TRBJ2-7; possible D gene TRBD1, 6 bases. Between the trimmed V and J ends, which lost 4 bases and 3 bases, there was a span of 14 bases. Germline assignment: CDR1 SGHDT and CDR2 YYEEEE. The CDR3 loop spans 14 amino acids. CDR3 sequence reads: CASSPGERLYEQYF. The CDR3 DNA sequence: TGTGCCAGCAGCCCAGGGGAACGACTCTACGAGCAGTACTTC.

The J gene is TRBJ1-1, the V gene TRBV27; D is possibly TRBD1 (6 bases). Trimming shortened V by 7 bases and J by 7 bases, and 10 bases separated the two germline ends. The CDR3 is 11 amino acids. Per germline, CDR1 MNHEY and CDR2 SMNVEV (reference sequence). CDR3 nucleotide sequence: TGTGCCAGCAAGGACAGCTTTGAAGCTTTCTTT. Amino acid sequence: CASKDSFEAFF.

The V gene is TRBV11-2, the J gene TRBJ2-7, with D possibly matching TRBD2 (5 bases). The ends were cut back, 0 bases at V and 8 bases at J, with 8 bases in the middle. There are 12 residues in the CDR3. Per germline, CDR1 SGHAT and CDR2 FQNNGV. CDR3 residues: CASSLDSGKQYF. DNA for the CDR3: TGTGCCAGCAGCTTAGATTCCGGGAAGCAGTACTTC.

This rearrangement joins TRBV7-8 to TRBJ2-7, with 9 bases aligning to TRBD1. Germline V gene sequence: CDR1 SGHVS, CDR2 FQNEAQ. V dropped 5 bases and J dropped 4; count of bases not matched to a gene: 15. This CDR3 is built from 17 residues. CDR3 bases: TGTGCCAGCAGCAGAGGGACAGGGACGGTGGTTGGGTACGAGCAGTACTTC. It yields the protein CASSRGTGTVVGYEQYF.

V is TRBV6-6 and J is TRBJ2-7; 10 nucleotides line up with TRBD1. Germline CDR1 and CDR2: MNHNY and SVGAGI (reference sequence). The CDR3 has 13 amino acids. J gave up 5 bases and V 6 bases, and 4 bases lay outside the gene matches. The CDR3 bases are TGTGCCAGCAGCGGGACAGGGGTCGACGAGCAGTACTTC. Protein sequence: CASSGTGVDEQYF.

This chain joins TRBV5-6 and TRBJ2-7, with no clear D. From germline, CDR1 is SGHDT and CDR2 YYEEEE. This CDR3 contains 16 residues. V was clipped by 0 bases and J by 1 base, with 14 bases between them. The CDR3 loop reads CASSLGANSASYEQYF. The CDR3 DNA is TGTGCCAGCAGCTTGGGGGCAAACAGTGCTTCCTACGAGCAGTACTTC.

J is TRBJ1-2 and V is TRBV4-1; 7 bases match TRBD1. Trimming took 4 bases from V and 0 from J; bases not matched to a gene: 5. The length of the CDR3 is 15 residues. Germline V gene lookup returns CDR1 MGHRA and CDR2 YSYEKL. Written as DNA, the CDR3 is TGCGCCAGCAGCCCCCGACAGGGACCTAACTATGGCTACACCTTC. Its protein is CASSPRQGPNYGYTF.

V usage is TRBV6-6 and J usage is TRBJ2-5, with 7 bases matching TRBD1. Per germline, CDR1 MNHNY and CDR2 SVGAGI (reference sequence). V was clipped by 11 bases and J by 2 bases; unmatched bases: 8. The CDR3 is 13 residues long. The CDR3, as DNA: TGTGCCTGCCTCCGGGACAGTCAAGAGACCCAGTACTTC. Protein product: CACLRDSQETQYF.